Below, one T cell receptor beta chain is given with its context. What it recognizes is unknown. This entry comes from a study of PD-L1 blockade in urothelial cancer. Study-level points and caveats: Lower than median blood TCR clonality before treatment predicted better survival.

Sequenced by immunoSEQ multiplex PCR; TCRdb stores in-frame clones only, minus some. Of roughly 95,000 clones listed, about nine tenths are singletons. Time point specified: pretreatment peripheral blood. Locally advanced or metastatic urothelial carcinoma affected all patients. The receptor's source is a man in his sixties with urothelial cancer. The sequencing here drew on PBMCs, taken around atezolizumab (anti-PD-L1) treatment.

This CDR3 reads CASSPISQGKEQFF. In DNA form, the CDR3 reads TGTGCCAGCAGCCCAATATCCCAGGGTAAGGAGCAGTTCTTC. J is TRBJ2-1 and V is TRBV5-4; D might be TRBD1 (5 bases). Germline V CDR1 and CDR2: SGHNT, YYREEE (reference sequence). This CDR3 is 14 amino acids long. V lost 4 bases and J lost 10, with 18 bases in between. The whole variable domain, remainder taken from reference TRBV5-4 and TRBJ2-1, is ETGVTQSPTHLIKTRGQQVTLRCSSQSGHNTVSWYQQALGQGPQFIFQYYREEENGRGNFPPRFSGLQFPNYSSELNVNALELDDSALYLCASSPISQGKEQFFGPGTRLTVL.